This section outlines one T cell receptor (beta chain) sequence together with its context. Its target is not known. Sequencing was performed with immunoSEQ multiplex PCR; in TCRdb, only in-frame clones are kept and a portion is missing. The table records about 2.4 million clones, 90% to 95% of them present only once. This specimen comes from a study of shared clonotypes between healthy human individuals. Whole-study context: The study enrolled a couple of women and a few men aged 18 to 49. The study's findings and limits: Only blood was sampled; tissue repertoires likely differ.

The CDR3 runs to 13 residues. The ends were cut back, 1 base at V and 5 bases at J, with 8 bases in the middle. Germline loops: CDR1 SNHLY, CDR2 FYNNEI. This TCR came from a man aged 18 to 30 in good health. Some clones in this sample may be carry-over from other donors' samples. This sequence joins TRBV2 and TRBJ2-5, with D unclear. Sequenced input: naive CD4+ T cells from PBMCs. Specified subset: CD45RA+ positively selected. Written as DNA, the CDR3 is TGTGCCAGCAGTGAAGTTACGTGGGAGACCCAGTACTTC. As protein: CASSEVTWETQYF.